The 26 T cell receptor beta chains in this list originate from one sample, sequenced in a study of identical twins. MiXCR, run by TCRdb on the 5' RACE reads, gives a single entry per CDR3 protein. The data contain about 890,000 distinct CDR3 sequences, 9% to 15% of them seen just once; the ten biggest clones take up 1.5% to 2%. This same sample was also part of a study on yellow fever vaccine responses in identical twins.

Input material: PBMCs. These receptors all come from a woman in her late teens or twenties in good health.

This clonotype was counted only a few times. The chain uses TRBV11-3 and TRBJ2-1, with unresolved D. The germline gives CDR1 SGHNT, CDR2 YENEEA. V lost 2 bases, J lost 9 bases, and 11 bases lay in between. CDR3 length: 13 amino acids. This chain's CDR3 is CASSLHSMGEQFF. Written as DNA, the CDR3 is TGTGCCAGCAGCTTACACAGTATGGGTGAGCAGTTCTTC.

In this sample, this clonotype turned up a few times. The gene calls are TRBV29-1 and TRBJ2-2; 10 positions agree with TRBD1. The germline V gene encodes CDR1 SQVTM and CDR2 ANQGSEA. The CDR3 covers 15 residues. Unmatched junction bases numbered 6, after V lost 4 bases and J lost 4 bases. The CDR3 region has the DNA TGCAGCGTTGCCTACGGGACAGGGGTCACCGGGGAGCTGTTTTTT. Its protein product is CSVAYGTGVTGELFF.

The V gene is TRBV3-1, the J gene TRBJ2-7, with 9 bases lining up with TRBD2. The V segment lost 1 base and the J segment 5 bases; nucleotides outside the gene matches: 6. Germline CDR1 is LGHDT and CDR2 is YNNKEL (reference sequence). The CDR3 covers 15 residues. In DNA form, the CDR3 reads TGTGCCAGCAGCCAAGTAAATGCGGGAGGGCACGAGCAGTACTTC. Amino acids: CASSQVNAGGHEQYF.

J is TRBJ2-1 and V is TRBV10-1, with a possible D match to TRBD2 (6 bases). CDR1 WNHNN and CDR2 SYGVQD come from the germline V gene (reference sequence). CDR3 length equals 13 residues. V was cut by 2 bases and J by 14 bases, with 16 bases left in between. The DNA for the CDR3 is TGCGCCAGCAGTGAGGTCCCGGAGGGGAGGAAGTTCTTC. This codes for CASSEVPEGRKFF.

This clonotype was counted ten times or more. This chain joins TRBV6-6 and TRBJ1-4; tentatively, D is TRBD1 (6 bases). Looked up from germline, CDR1 is MNHNY and CDR2 is SVGAGI (reference sequence). The CDR3 sequence is 13 residues long. Between the trimmed V and J ends, which lost 1 base and 8 bases, there was a span of 8 bases. CDR3 nucleotide sequence: TGTGCCAGCAGTTACTTAGGGGGAGAAAAACTGTTTTTT. It translates to CASSYLGGEKLFF.

The table lists this clonotype with many counts. The V call is TRBV20-1, the J call TRBJ2-7; a possible D gene is TRBD1 (5 bases). The V gene's germline CDR1 is DFQATT and CDR2 SNEGSKA (reference sequence). The CDR3 is 15 amino acids. The germline V and J ends were trimmed by 0 bases and 0 bases, with 12 bases remaining between them. Here the CDR3 reads CSARDSRQSSYEQYF. The CDR3 coding sequence is TGCAGTGCTAGAGATTCCCGACAGAGCTCCTACGAGCAGTACTTC.

This chain joins TRBV6-1 and TRBJ2-5, with D perhaps TRBD1 (6 bases). Trimming pared 6 bases from V and 5 bases from J, leaving 16 bases between. Germline lookup yields CDR1 MNHNS and CDR2 SASEGT. This CDR3 region has 14 residues. The CDR3 DNA follows: TGTGCCAGCAGGTCACAGGGACGGGGTGAGACCCAGTACTTC. Its translation: CASRSQGRGETQYF.

This chain joins TRBV7-2 and TRBJ2-3, with D unclear. The CDR3 covers 12 residues. V lost 8 bases and J lost 3, with 9 bases in between. Germline lookup yields CDR1 SGHTA and CDR2 FQGNSA. The CDR3 bases are TGTGCCAGCCGTCTAGTGACAGATACGCAGTATTTT. Translating it yields CASRLVTDTQYF.

This clonotype was counted a few times. The V call is TRBV10-2, the J call TRBJ1-5, with no clear D. Germline CDR1 WSHSY, CDR2 SAAADI. This CDR3 region has 12 residues. Between the trimmed V and J ends, which lost 3 bases and 6 bases, there was a span of 6 bases. The CDR3 DNA reads TGCGCCAGCAGTGATTTAGGTCAGCCCCAGCATTTT. Protein: CASSDLGQPQHF.

This clonotype was recorded a few times. The CDR3 region has the DNA TGCAGTGCTAGACGCGTCCTGGGCACAGATACGCAGTATTTT. Its translation is CSARRVLGTDTQYF. This chain joins TRBV20-1 and TRBJ2-3; no clear D. V lost 2 bases and J lost 1, with 10 bases in between. The CDR3 extends over 14 amino acids. Germline values: CDR1 DFQATT, CDR2 SNEGSKA (reference sequence).

The rearrangement uses TRBV3-1 and TRBJ1-2; D may be TRBD1 (5 bases). The CDR3 runs 18 residues. Germline V lookup: CDR1 LGHDT, CDR2 YNNKEL (reference sequence). V was trimmed by 4 bases and J by 5 bases, leaving 26 bases between them. This CDR3 is CASSPNFFQGKSRYGYTF. CDR3 bases: TGTGCCAGCAGCCCCAACTTTTTCCAGGGAAAAAGCCGTTATGGCTACACCTTC.

This clonotype was detected a few times. The J gene is TRBJ1-6, the V gene TRBV25-1, with TRBD1 matching 9 bases. V shed 3 bases, J shed 10 bases, and the junction held 4 bases outside the gene matches. Germline assignment: CDR1 MGHDK and CDR2 SYGVNS. The CDR3 length is 14 residues. The CDR3 DNA follows: TGTGCCAGCAGTGATTTGGACAGGGGCTCACCCCTCCACTTT. It specifies CASSDLDRGSPLHF.

The chain couples TRBV4-1 to TRBJ2-7; no reliable D call. V was cut by 2 bases and J by 4 bases, with 21 bases left in between. The length of the CDR3 is 17 residues. The germline V gene encodes CDR1 MGHRA and CDR2 YSYEKL. CDR3 sequence (DNA): TGCGCCAGCAGCCAACCCTCCCCGGCAGGTTCCAGTTACGAGCAGTACTTC. Translating gives CASSQPSPAGSSYEQYF.

This clonotype was seen ten or more times. The rearrangement uses TRBV6-1 and TRBJ1-5; no reliable D call. V was pared by 7 bases and J by 3 bases, with 7 bases between. This CDR3 contains 12 residues. From germline, CDR1 is MNHNS and CDR2 SASEGT. Here the CDR3 reads CASNNLNQPQHF. The CDR3 region has the DNA TGTGCCAGCAATAACCTCAATCAGCCCCAGCATTTT.

In this sample, this clonotype turned up a few times. The J gene is TRBJ2-5, the V gene TRBV4-1, with unresolved D. The CDR3 runs 16 residues. V dropped 0 bases and J dropped 7 bases, with 18 bases sitting between them. Germline assignment: CDR1 MGHRA and CDR2 YSYEKL. CDR3 DNA: TGCGCCAGCAGCCAAGATTACGGGCATCCGGCAGGGACCCAGTACTTC. This translates into CASSQDYGHPAGTQYF.

This clonotype was detected only a few times. This chain joins TRBV11-2 and TRBJ2-3; D is undetermined. The length of the CDR3 is 16 residues. V was cut by 1 base and J by 8 bases, with 19 bases left in between. Germline CDR1 SGHAT, CDR2 FQNNGV. The CDR3 reads CASSLGGLFPNITQYF. CDR3 DNA: TGTGCCAGCAGCTTAGGTGGGCTATTCCCCAACATTACGCAGTATTTT.

The chain uses TRBV29-1 and TRBJ2-7; D is possibly TRBD2 (6 bases). The CDR3 loop spans 11 amino acids. Germline CDR1 is SQVTM and CDR2 is ANQGSEA. For the CDR3, the DNA is TGCAACTCGATCGGGGGCTACGAGCAGTACGTC. This sequence encodes CNSIGGYEQYV.

This clonotype was picked up a small number of times. This sequence joins TRBV20-1 and TRBJ1-2; the D gene is possibly TRBD1 (6 bases). Germline V gives CDR1 DFQATT, CDR2 SNEGSKA (reference sequence). The CDR3 is 16 amino acids. The V end was cut by 0 bases, the J end by 2 bases, with 16 bases between. The CDR3 nucleotides read TGCAGTGCTAGAGACCCCAGACAGGCCCCCAACTATGGCTACACCTTC. Encoded protein: CSARDPRQAPNYGYTF.

The chain carries TRBV6-5 and TRBJ2-7; 11 bases are a match to TRBD2. Looked up from germline, CDR1 is MNHEY and CDR2 is SVGAGI. The length of the CDR3 is 19 residues. V was clipped by 4 bases and J by 0 bases; unmatched bases: 14. This chain's CDR3 is CASSFWGRAGTSGSYEQYF. CDR3 in DNA: TGTGCCAGCAGTTTTTGGGGAAGGGCCGGGACTAGCGGCTCCTACGAGCAGTACTTC.

This clonotype was seen more than once but under ten times. This rearrangement joins TRBV11-3 to TRBJ2-2; 7 bases are shared with TRBD2. The germline V gene has CDR1 SGHNT and CDR2 YENEEA. This CDR3 has 14 amino acids. J lost 4 bases, V lost 6 bases, and 5 bases had no gene match. The CDR3 DNA reads TGTGCCAGCAGGGCGGGAGAGTTCACCGGGGAGCTGTTTTTT. Translating gives CASRAGEFTGELFF. Using reference TRBV11-3 and TRBJ2-2 for the parts outside the CDR3, the full variable domain is EAGVVQSPRYKIIEKKQPVAFWCNPISGHNTLYWYLQNLGQGPELLIRYENEEAVDDSQLPKDRFSAERLKGVDSTLKIQPAELGDSAVYLCASRAGEFTGELFFGEGSRLTVL.

This clonotype came up a few times. The chain couples TRBV29-1 to TRBJ2-1; 8 positions match TRBD2. Germline-derived CDR1 and CDR2 are SQVTM and ANQGSEA. The junction had 9 bases not matched to a gene; V was cut back by 0 bases and J by 8 bases. The CDR3 is made up of 15 amino acids. The CDR3 region is CSVEDRGGGPYEQFF. CDR3 DNA sequence: TGCAGCGTTGAAGATCGGGGGGGAGGGCCCTATGAGCAGTTCTTC.

In its sample, this clonotype was seen a few times. The chain employs TRBV7-8 and TRBJ2-5; D may correspond to TRBD1 or TRBD2 (5 bases each). Germline CDR1 and CDR2: SGHVS and FQNEAQ. This CDR3 spans 14 amino acids. The ends were cut back, 1 base at V and 4 bases at J, with 10 bases in the middle. The CDR3, as DNA: TGTGCCAGCAGCTTAGGGCTGGGACCAGAGACCCAGTACTTC. It encodes CASSLGLGPETQYF.

In its sample, this clonotype was seen a few times. V usage is TRBV20-1 and J usage is TRBJ2-3; possible D gene TRBD2, 6 bases. Deletions cut 3 bases from V and 0 bases from J, with 13 bases between. CDR3 length equals 15 residues. Germline V gene sequence: CDR1 DFQATT, CDR2 SNEGSKA (reference sequence). CDR3 residues: CSASGLAHSTDTQYF. The CDR3 nucleotides are TGCAGTGCTAGTGGCCTAGCGCATAGCACAGATACGCAGTATTTT.

The chain links TRBV25-1 to TRBJ1-1, with 7 bases aligning to TRBD1. Looked up from germline, CDR1 is MGHDK and CDR2 is SYGVNS. The CDR3 sequence is 12 residues long. V gave up 6 bases and J gave up 11 bases; unmatched junction bases: 9. The CDR3 region has the DNA TGTGCCAGCAGAGAACGGGGACAGTTCGCTTTCTTT. Translating it yields CASRERGQFAFF.

The chain combines TRBV12-3 or TRBV12-4 with TRBJ1-1, with 7 bases matching TRBD1. The V gene end was trimmed by 3 bases and the J gene end by 2 bases; junction bases not matched to a gene: 9. The CDR3 runs to 16 residues. The CDR3 protein is CASSFARGVSNTEAFF. The CDR3 coding sequence is TGTGCCAGCAGTTTCGCCAGGGGGGTTTCTAACACTGAAGCTTTCTTT.

On this clonotype: A read error may account for a junction end that differs from germline. The rearrangement links TRBV9 to TRBJ2-1, with 10 bases identical to TRBD2. Germline V gives CDR1 SGDLS, CDR2 YYNGEE. The CDR3 contains 16 residues. Written as DNA, the CDR3 is TGCGAGATGGGACGGAGATGGACTAGCGGAAACAATGAGCAGTTCTTC. It specifies CEMGRRWTSGNNEQFF.